These 25 T cell receptor beta chains originate from one sample sequenced in a study of control samples from healthy donors and cancer patients. TCRdb's copy holds only in-frame clones and misses some; the assay was immunoSEQ multiplex PCR. The sample carries 100,000 or so clones, 91% recorded once. Input material: blood. Source of these receptors: a woman aged 30 to 39 in good health.

The J gene is TRBJ2-5, the V gene TRBV20-1; 7 nucleotides match TRBD1. V lost 5 bases to trimming and J lost 3 bases; unmatched junction nucleotides: 6. Germline CDR1 is DFQATT and CDR2 is SNEGSKA (reference sequence). The CDR3 has 13 amino acids. The CDR3 spells CSAGDRAEETQYF. DNA for the CDR3: TGCAGTGCTGGTGACAGGGCCGAAGAGACCCAGTACTTC.

The V and J genes are TRBV6-2 or TRBV6-3 and TRBJ2-1; 13 bases fit TRBD2. The CDR3 is 18 amino acids. Germline values: CDR1 MNHEY, CDR2 SVGEGT. Losses at the gene ends were 6 bases for V and 4 bases for J; bases not matched to a gene: 12. As DNA, the CDR3 is TGTGCCAGCAGCTTATTGACTAGCGGGAGGACCCGATACAATGAGCAGTTCTTC. This translates into CASSLLTSGRTRYNEQFF.

Here the CDR3 reads CASSFLGSAGNTIYF. The CDR3, as DNA: TGTGCCAGCAGTTTTCTGGGGTCCGCTGGAAACACCATATATTTT. The J gene is TRBJ1-3, the V gene TRBV28; D ambiguous. The CDR3 consists of 15 residues. V gave up 3 bases and J gave up 2 bases, with 11 bases separating them. Germline V gene sequence: CDR1 MDHEN, CDR2 SYDVKM. Looking up the rest from reference TRBV28 and TRBJ1-3 gives the full variable domain: DVKVTQSSRYLVKRTGEKVFLECVQDMDHENMFWYRQDPGLGLRLIYFSYDVKMKEKGDIPEGYSVSREKKERFSLILESASTNQTSMYLCASSFLGSAGNTIYFGEGSWLTVV.

The J gene is TRBJ2-5, the V gene TRBV18; D may be TRBD2 (6 bases). This CDR3 is 15 amino acids long. V was shortened by 3 bases and J by 3 bases, with 14 bases between the two germline ends. Looked up from germline, CDR1 is KGHSH and CDR2 is LQKENI. CDR3 residues: CASSPEVLAEETQYF. The CDR3 DNA follows: TGTGCCAGCTCACCTGAGGTACTAGCAGAAGAGACCCAGTACTTC. Full variable domain (remainder filled in from reference TRBV18 and TRBJ2-5): NAGVMQNPRHLVRRRGQEARLRCSPMKGHSHVYWYRQLPEEGLKFMVYLQKENIIDESGMPKERFSAEFPKEGPSILRIQQVVRGDSAAYFCASSPEVLAEETQYFGPGTRLLVL.

This rearrangement joins TRBV24-1 to TRBJ2-1; TRBD2 agrees at 9 bases. The CDR3 is 14 residues long. Germline V gives CDR1 KGHDR, CDR2 SFDVKD. Losses at the gene ends were 5 bases for V and 4 bases for J; bases not matched to a gene: 2. The CDR3 DNA sequence: TGTGCCACCAGTGCGGGACTAGCATACAATGAGCAGTTCTTC. Translation gives CATSAGLAYNEQFF.

This clone has only one observation. The rearrangement uses TRBV19 and TRBJ2-2; the D gene is possibly TRBD1 (6 bases). CDR1 is LNHDA, CDR2 SQIVND, per germline (reference sequence). The CDR3 totals 14 residues. Trimming stripped 6 bases from V and 5 bases from J, with 13 bases between. CDR3 in DNA: TGTGCCAGTAGAACCGGGGACAATACCGGGGAGCTGTTTTTT. Encoded protein: CASRTGDNTGELFF.

This chain links TRBV20-1 with TRBJ2-3; the D is unclear. V was trimmed by 8 bases and J by 2 bases, leaving 8 bases between them. Germline CDR1 DFQATT, CDR2 SNEGSKA (reference sequence). CDR3 length equals 11 residues. The CDR3 loop reads CSKLATDTQYF. The CDR3 nucleotides are TGCAGTAAATTAGCCACAGATACGCAGTATTTT.

The rearrangement uses TRBV21-1 and TRBJ1-5; the table's D call of TRBD1 was not tested on the DNA. TRBV21-1 is described as a pseudogene. CDR3 length: 16 residues. This chain's CDR3 is CETGTGGCTPNQPQHF. CDR3 sequence (DNA): TGTGAGACCGGGACAGGGGGCTGCACTCCTAATCAGCCCCAGCATTTT.

The rearrangement uses TRBV5-1 and TRBJ1-1; possibly TRBD1 for D (5 bases). Germline values: CDR1 SGHRS, CDR2 YFSETQ. Between the trimmed V and J ends, which lost 5 bases and 1 base, there was a span of 12 bases. This CDR3 comprises 14 residues. The CDR3 region has the DNA TGCGCCAGCAGGCTGGGACGGCAGAACACTGAAGCTTTCTTT. Its protein is CASRLGRQNTEAFF.

The chain combines TRBV6-1 with TRBJ1-3, with unresolved D. Trimming pared 1 base from V and 0 bases from J, leaving 7 bases between. Germline V gene sequence: CDR1 MNHNS, CDR2 SASEGT. There are 15 residues in the CDR3. The chain's CDR3 is CASSEVGNSGNTIYF. The CDR3 region has the DNA TGTGCCAGCAGTGAAGTCGGCAACTCTGGAAACACCATATATTTT.

V and J are TRBV7-7 and TRBJ2-5, with 12 bases aligning to TRBD2. This CDR3 is 17 amino acids long. Germline V gene lookup returns CDR1 SSHAT and CDR2 FNYEAQ (reference sequence). The V gene end was trimmed by 1 base and the J gene end by 1 base; junction bases not matched to a gene: 4. CDR3 nucleotides: TGTGCCAGCAGCTTAGGCCGACTAGCGGGAGTCCAAGAGACCCAGTACTTC. Its translation is CASSLGRLAGVQETQYF.

The chain employs TRBV3-1 (or the pseudogene TRBV3-2) and TRBJ2-7, with no clear D. The CDR3 runs 11 residues. Trimming removed 3 bases at V and 7 bases at J, with 7 bases between. Germline CDR1 is LGHDT and CDR2 is YNNKEL (reference sequence). CDR3: CASSQFREQYF. The CDR3 DNA follows: TGTGCCAGCAGCCAGTTCAGGGAGCAGTACTTC.

This chain links TRBV28 with TRBJ1-5; 7 nucleotides match TRBD1. Unmatched junction bases numbered 7, after V lost 3 bases and J lost 2 bases. CDR1 and CDR2 from the germline V gene are MDHEN and SYDVKM. CDR3 size: 16 residues. DNA for the CDR3: TGTGCCAGCAGTTTGAGGGGGCTTGGAGGCAATCAGCCCCAGCATTTT. It is translated as CASSLRGLGGNQPQHF.

The J gene is TRBJ1-3, the V gene TRBV11-2, with D unresolved. The V end lost 2 bases, the J end lost 3 bases, and 5 bases lay between the germline ends. Germline CDR1 is SGHAT and CDR2 is FQNNGV. The CDR3 runs to 13 residues. The CDR3 spells CASSLNRGNTIYF. The CDR3 nucleotides are TGTGCCAGCAGCTTAAATCGTGGAAACACCATATATTTT. The variable domain in full, with the rest retrieved from reference TRBV11-2 and TRBJ1-3, is EAGVAQSPRYKIIEKRQSVAFWCNPISGHATLYWYQQILGQGPKLLIQFQNNGVVDDSQLPKDRFSAERLKGVDSTLKIQPAKLEDSAVYLCASSLNRGNTIYFGEGSWLTVV.

V and J are TRBV5-1 and TRBJ2-3, with TRBD1 as a possible D gene (6 bases). Germline CDR1 is SGHRS and CDR2 is YFSETQ. V lost 3 bases, J lost 0 bases, and 11 bases lay in between. The CDR3 consists of 15 residues. Here the CDR3 reads CASSWVGASTDTQYF. CDR3 nucleotides: TGCGCCAGCAGCTGGGTGGGGGCGAGCACAGATACGCAGTATTTT.

The rearrangement joins TRBV9 to TRBJ2-3; 13 bases map to TRBD2. With V trimmed by 3 bases and J by 2 bases, 3 bases remained unmatched. There are 16 residues in the CDR3. Germline assignment: CDR1 SGDLS and CDR2 YYNGEE. The CDR3 nucleotides are TGTGCCAGCAGCGCGGGACTAGCGGGACTCACAGATACGCAGTATTTT. Amino acid sequence: CASSAGLAGLTDTQYF.

This chain connects TRBV2 to TRBJ1-6, with D perhaps TRBD1 (6 bases). From germline, CDR1 is SNHLY and CDR2 FYNNEI. Trimming took off 8 bases at V and 7 bases at J, with 15 bases between the two ends. The CDR3 extends over 14 amino acids. Here the CDR3 DNA reads TGTGCCAGCTTGCCTGACAGGACAAATTCACCCCTCCACTTT. Translated: CASLPDRTNSPLHF.

The V call is TRBV5-6, the J call TRBJ1-5, with 8 bases identical to TRBD1. The CDR3 sequence is 17 residues long. Germline-derived CDR1 and CDR2 are SGHDT and YYEEEE. The J segment lost 2 bases and the V segment lost 0 bases, leaving 7 bases of the junction unmatched. The CDR3 DNA reads as TGTGCCAGCAGCTTGGCAGGGGGCTCCTATGGCAATCAGCCCCAGCATTTT. Amino acid sequence: CASSLAGGSYGNQPQHF.

This clone was counted once. This chain connects TRBV10-2 to TRBJ2-6; 12 bases map to TRBD1. With 4 bases clipped from V and 4 bases from J, the junction kept 5 bases outside the gene matches. The CDR3 covers 17 residues. Germline-derived CDR1 and CDR2 are WSHSY and SAAADI. CDR3 nucleotide sequence: TGCGCCAGCAGTGCCGGGACAGGGGGCCCCGGGGCCAACGTCCTGACTTTC. This codes for CASSAGTGGPGANVLTF.

The chain has TRBV5-4 and TRBJ2-3, with D unresolved. Trimming pared 4 bases from V and 6 bases from J, leaving 15 bases between. This CDR3 has 14 residues. CDR1 is SGHNT and CDR2 is YYREEE in the germline V gene (reference sequence). As DNA, the CDR3 is TGTGCCAGCAGCCCCCCAGGTGAAGGGGATACGCAGTATTTT. Amino acids: CASSPPGEGDTQYF. Using reference TRBV5-4 and TRBJ2-3 for the parts outside the CDR3, the full variable domain is ETGVTQSPTHLIKTRGQQVTLRCSSQSGHNTVSWYQQALGQGPQFIFQYYREEENGRGNFPPRFSGLQFPNYSSELNVNALELDDSALYLCASSPPGEGDTQYFGPGTRLTVL.

The table lists this clone with a few counts. The rearrangement joins TRBV6-5 to TRBJ2-5; 8 nucleotides match TRBD1. There are 14 residues in the CDR3. The trim removed 5 bases at V and 5 bases at J, leaving 7 bases unmatched. Germline CDR1 is MNHEY and CDR2 is SVGAGI. The chain's CDR3 is CASSRRTGRETQYF. The CDR3 coding sequence is TGTGCCAGCAGTAGAAGGACAGGGCGGGAGACCCAGTACTTC.

The genes are TRBV28 and TRBJ2-7; no definite D call. Looked up from germline, CDR1 is MDHEN and CDR2 is SYDVKM. Deletions cut 2 bases from V and 2 bases from J, with 16 bases between. This CDR3 region has 16 residues. CDR3 nucleotide sequence: TGTGCCAGCAGTTTACCCTTACCGAGCGTAACCTACGAGCAGTACTTC. It yields the protein CASSLPLPSVTYEQYF. The full variable domain, with the rest looked up from reference TRBV28 and TRBJ2-7, is DVKVTQSSRYLVKRTGEKVFLECVQDMDHENMFWYRQDPGLGLRLIYFSYDVKMKEKGDIPEGYSVSREKKERFSLILESASTNQTSMYLCASSLPLPSVTYEQYFGPGTRLTVT.

J is TRBJ1-1 and V is TRBV7-9, with TRBD1 identical over 9 bases. Germline-derived CDR1 and CDR2 are SEHNR and FQNEAQ (reference sequence). This CDR3 has 14 amino acids. J was trimmed by 5 bases and V by 7 bases; bases with no gene match: 8. The CDR3 loop is CASTLQGQGTEAFF. CDR3 sequence (DNA): TGTGCCAGCACCCTGCAGGGACAGGGTACTGAAGCTTTCTTT.

The rearrangement joins TRBV7-8 to TRBJ1-6, with D hard to call. The CDR3 length is 16 residues. Germline V gene data show CDR1 as SGHVS and CDR2 as FQNEAQ. V lost 3 bases and J 4 bases, leaving 13 bases between the germline ends. CDR3 nucleotides: TGTGCCAGCAGCTTGACTCGGTCCTTATATAATTCACCCCTCCACTTT. It codes for CASSLTRSLYNSPLHF.

V gene TRBV12-5 combines with J gene TRBJ2-5, with D uncertain. The CDR3 extends over 12 amino acids. Germline CDR1 LGHNT, CDR2 FRNRAP. V lost 2 bases and J lost 3, with 4 bases in between. Written as DNA, the CDR3 is TGTGCTAGTGGTTTGCAAGAAGAGACCCAGTACTTC. It encodes CASGLQEETQYF.